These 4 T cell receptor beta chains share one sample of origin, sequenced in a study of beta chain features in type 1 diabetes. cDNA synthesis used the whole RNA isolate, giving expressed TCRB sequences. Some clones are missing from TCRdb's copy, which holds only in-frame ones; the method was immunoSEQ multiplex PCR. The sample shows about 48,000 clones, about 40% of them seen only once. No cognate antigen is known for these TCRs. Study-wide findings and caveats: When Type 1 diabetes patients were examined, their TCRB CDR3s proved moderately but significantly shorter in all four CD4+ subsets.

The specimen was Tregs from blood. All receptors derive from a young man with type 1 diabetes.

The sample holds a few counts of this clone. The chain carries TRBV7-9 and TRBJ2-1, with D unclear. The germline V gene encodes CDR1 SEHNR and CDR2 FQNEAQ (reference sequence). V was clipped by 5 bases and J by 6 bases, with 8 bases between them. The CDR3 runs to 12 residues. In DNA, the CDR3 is TGTGCCAGCAGCCCCAGTACCAATGAGCAGTTCTTC. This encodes CASSPSTNEQFF.

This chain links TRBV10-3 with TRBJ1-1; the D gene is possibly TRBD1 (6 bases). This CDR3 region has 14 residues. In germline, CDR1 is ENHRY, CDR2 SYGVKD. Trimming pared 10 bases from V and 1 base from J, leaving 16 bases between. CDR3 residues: CATRRATGNTEAFF. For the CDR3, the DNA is TGTGCCACCCGGCGAGCGACAGGGAACACTGAAGCTTTCTTT.

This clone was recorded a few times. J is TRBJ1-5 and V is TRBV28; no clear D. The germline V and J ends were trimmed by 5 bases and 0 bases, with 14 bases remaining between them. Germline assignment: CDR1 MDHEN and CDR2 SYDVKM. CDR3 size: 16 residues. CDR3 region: CASSPRRTYSNQPQHF. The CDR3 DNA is TGTGCCAGCAGTCCACGAAGAACCTATAGCAATCAGCCCCAGCATTTT.

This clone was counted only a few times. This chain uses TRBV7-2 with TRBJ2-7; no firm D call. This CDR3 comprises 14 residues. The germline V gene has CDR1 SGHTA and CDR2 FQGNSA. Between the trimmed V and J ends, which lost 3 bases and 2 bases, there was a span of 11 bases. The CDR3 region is CASSFDFSPYEQYF. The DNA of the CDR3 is TGTGCCAGCAGCTTCGACTTCAGCCCCTACGAGCAGTACTTC.